The 21 T cell receptor beta chains given below trace back to one sample, sequenced in a study of cytomegalovirus exposure and HLA in healthy donors. The PCR used 60 Vbeta and 13 Jbeta primers. Sequenced by immunoSEQ multiplex PCR; TCRdb stores in-frame clones only, minus some. Seen here are roughly 140,000 clones, about 75% observed once, and the top ten hold 0.5% to 0.85%. Sequencing input: PBMCs. The receptors originated from a male donor in good health and CMV-seronegative.

The chain has TRBV5-6 and TRBJ2-6; the D is unclear. V was cut by 4 bases and J by 0 bases, with 11 bases left in between. This CDR3 comprises 16 residues. Germline V CDR1 and CDR2: SGHDT, YYEEEE. CDR3 in DNA: TGTGCCAGCAGCACCGGGTGGGTCTCTGGGGCCAACGTCCTGACTTTC. It codes for CASSTGWVSGANVLTF.

The CDR3 is CASSPASGVYEQYF. CDR3 nucleotide sequence: TGTGCCAGCAGCCCCGCTAGCGGGGTTTACGAGCAGTACTTC. This rearrangement joins TRBV7-2 to TRBJ2-7, with 9 positions matching TRBD2. CDR1 SGHTA and CDR2 FQGNSA come from the germline V gene. The CDR3 runs 14 residues. J was trimmed by 4 bases and V by 5 bases; bases with no gene match: 6. The full variable domain, completed using reference TRBV7-2 and TRBJ2-7, is GAGVSQSPSNKVTEKGKDVELRCDPISGHTALYWYRQSLGQGLEFLIYFQGNSAPDKSGLPSDRFSAERTGGSVSTLTIQRTQQEDSAVYLCASSPASGVYEQYFGPGTRLTVT.

The chain combines TRBV6-1 with TRBJ2-5; D not certain. With 6 bases removed from V and 2 bases from J, the gap between germline ends came to 13 bases. The germline CDR1 and CDR2 sequences are MNHNS and SASEGT. The CDR3 runs to 14 residues. In DNA, the CDR3 is TGTGCCAGCAGGGGCATCGGTTCTCAAGAGACCCAGTACTTC. Its translation is CASRGIGSQETQYF.

This clone has a handful of counts. V usage is TRBV2 and J usage is TRBJ2-7; 11 bases are a match to TRBD1. V trimming: 10 bases; J trimming: 5 bases; junction bases outside the gene matches: 10. This CDR3 contains 14 residues. The V gene's germline CDR1 is SNHLY and CDR2 FYNNEI. This chain's CDR3 is CATGRGQGDHEQYF. CDR3 nucleotide sequence: TGTGCCACAGGTCGGGGACAGGGGGATCACGAGCAGTACTTC.

On this clone itself: Its ends do not fully match the called genes, so a read error is possible. The chain joins TRBV7-9 to TRBJ1-2, with D unclear. Germline loops: CDR1 SEHNR, CDR2 FQNEAQ (reference sequence). The CDR3 is made up of 13 amino acids. CDR3 in DNA: TGTTCCAGCAGCTTAGGAACAGACTATGGCTACACCTTC. Its protein is CSSSLGTDYGYTF.

The chain uses TRBV5-1 and TRBJ2-5; 9 nucleotides align to TRBD1. The CDR3 is 15 amino acids. CDR1 and CDR2 (germline): SGHRS, YFSETQ. V dropped 3 bases and J dropped 3; count of bases not matched to a gene: 6. The CDR3 is CASSSPDRGEETQYF. Written as DNA, the CDR3 is TGCGCCAGCAGCTCGCCAGACAGGGGGGAAGAGACCCAGTACTTC.

The rearrangement uses TRBV21-1 and TRBJ1-5. TRBV21-1 is reported as a pseudogene. The CDR3 has 18 residues. The CDR3 here is CASSTLMGGRQGNQPQHF. CDR3 nucleotides: TGTGCCAGCAGCACCCTTATGGGCGGGCGGCAGGGCAATCAGCCCCAGCATTTT.

The chain combines TRBV4-3 with TRBJ2-5, with 9 nucleotides matching TRBD1. Trimming took 1 base from V and 4 from J; bases not matched to a gene: 7. The CDR3 is 16 amino acids. Germline V CDR1 and CDR2: LGHNA, YSLEER. The CDR3: CASSQAGTGRSETQYF. The CDR3 DNA follows: TGCGCCAGCAGCCAAGCGGGGACAGGGAGGTCAGAGACCCAGTACTTC.

J is TRBJ2-3 and V is TRBV7-9; D remains unclear. Germline V gene data show CDR1 as SEHNR and CDR2 as FQNEAQ (reference sequence). Trimming cost V 5 bases and J 1 base, with 19 bases left between them. The CDR3 is made up of 17 amino acids. The CDR3 DNA reads TGTGCCAGCAGCCCCCTAATGATGGAGCTTGGCACAGATACGCAGTATTTT. Its translation is CASSPLMMELGTDTQYF.

The V and J genes are TRBV7-9 and TRBJ1-2; D is undetermined. V lost 5 bases and J 7 bases, leaving 17 bases between the germline ends. Germline V gives CDR1 SEHNR, CDR2 FQNEAQ (reference sequence). The CDR3 is made up of 14 amino acids. The CDR3 loop is CASSPSVAAGGYTF. In DNA, the CDR3 is TGTGCCAGCAGCCCGAGCGTGGCCGCCGGTGGCTACACCTTC.

V and J are TRBV19 and TRBJ1-2; 10 bases fit TRBD1. Germline assignment: CDR1 LNHDA and CDR2 SQIVND (reference sequence). This CDR3 spans 16 amino acids. Trimming removed 5 bases from V and 1 base from J; junction bases left unmatched: 7. The CDR3 bases are TGTGCCAGTAGTGCAAGGGGGACAGGGGTTAACTATGGCTACACCTTC. Translation: CASSARGTGVNYGYTF.

The J gene is TRBJ1-6, the V gene TRBV12-5; D uncertain. Germline values: CDR1 LGHNT, CDR2 FRNRAP. The length of the CDR3 is 13 residues. V shed 5 bases and J shed 9 bases, with 11 bases lying between them. CDR3 sequence: CASGPSGGSPLHF. The CDR3 nucleotides read TGTGCTAGTGGTCCAAGTGGCGGTTCACCCCTCCACTTT.

This clone was counted a single time. The rearrangement uses TRBV11-3 and TRBJ2-7, with D unresolved. The CDR3 is 14 amino acids. Germline loops: CDR1 SGHNT, CDR2 YENEEA. V was shortened by 0 bases and J by 4 bases, with 10 bases between the two germline ends. CDR3 protein: CASSLDPTRYEQYF. CDR3 sequence (DNA): TGTGCCAGCAGCTTAGATCCGACGCGGTACGAGCAGTACTTC. The variable domain in full, with the rest retrieved from reference TRBV11-3 and TRBJ2-7, is EAGVVQSPRYKIIEKKQPVAFWCNPISGHNTLYWYLQNLGQGPELLIRYENEEAVDDSQLPKDRFSAERLKGVDSTLKIQPAELGDSAVYLCASSLDPTRYEQYFGPGTRLTVT.

The V call is TRBV29-1, the J call TRBJ1-1; 8 nucleotides agree with TRBD1. Trimming removed 2 bases from V and 0 bases from J; junction bases left unmatched: 5. Germline CDR1 SQVTM, CDR2 ANQGSEA. This CDR3 comprises 15 residues. For the CDR3, the DNA is TGCAGCGTTGAATTGGCAGGGGGCATGAACACTGAAGCTTTCTTT. Protein product: CSVELAGGMNTEAFF.

The chain has TRBV6-1 and TRBJ2-7, with 13 bases fitting TRBD2. The CDR3 totals 15 residues. Germline V gene data show CDR1 as MNHNS and CDR2 as SASEGT. With V trimmed by 6 bases and J by 2 bases, 4 bases remained unmatched. The CDR3 bases are TGTGCCAGCAGCATCGGGACTAGCGGGGCCTACGAGCAGTACTTC. This gives the protein CASSIGTSGAYEQYF.

The genes are TRBV15 and TRBJ2-1, with 11 positions matching TRBD2. Germline V gene sequence: CDR1 LNHNV, CDR2 YYDKDF (reference sequence). The V segment lost 1 base and the J segment 4 bases; nucleotides outside the gene matches: 3. This CDR3 has 16 amino acids. CDR3 residues: CATSRVRLAGYNEQFF. The CDR3 region has the DNA TGTGCCACCAGCAGAGTGAGACTAGCGGGGTACAATGAGCAGTTCTTC.

The CDR3 DNA sequence: TGTGCCAGCCACGGGCGGGAGGGAACCGGCAATCAGCCCCAGCATTTT. It is translated as CASHGREGTGNQPQHF. The chain carries TRBV19 and TRBJ1-5; D is unclear. V was clipped by 9 bases and J by 2 bases, with 20 bases between them. The germline CDR1 and CDR2 sequences are LNHDA and SQIVND (reference sequence). The length of the CDR3 is 16 residues.

V gene TRBV7-7 combines with J gene TRBJ2-5; the match to TRBD1 covers 7 bases. The germline gives CDR1 SSHAT, CDR2 FNYEAQ (reference sequence). V was pared by 5 bases and J by 3 bases, with 9 bases of the junction left unmatched. This CDR3 contains 15 residues. CDR3 region: CASSRDGTEEETQYF. As DNA, the CDR3 is TGTGCCAGCAGCCGAGACGGGACAGAAGAAGAGACCCAGTACTTC.

This rearrangement joins TRBV5-6 to TRBJ1-1; a weak D match, TRBD1 (6 bases). V gave up 1 base and J gave up 4 bases, with 11 bases separating them. The CDR3 consists of 14 residues. CDR1 is SGHDT, CDR2 YYEEEE, per germline. The CDR3 reads CASSLPGGATEAFF. CDR3 coding DNA: TGTGCCAGCAGCTTGCCCGGGGGGGCCACTGAAGCTTTCTTT.

V gene TRBV4-1 combines with J gene TRBJ2-1, with 10 bases matching TRBD1. This CDR3 has 19 residues. Unmatched junction bases numbered 15, after V lost 0 bases and J lost 7 bases. Germline assignment: CDR1 MGHRA and CDR2 YSYEKL. This CDR3 reads CASSQDFQAGQGYENEQFF. Written as DNA, the CDR3 is TGCGCCAGCAGCCAAGATTTTCAGGCGGGACAGGGGTATGAGAATGAGCAGTTCTTC.

The chain is built from TRBV11-2 and TRBJ1-2; unclear D gene. V lost 4 bases to trimming and J lost 2 bases, with 14 bases between them. Germline CDR1 SGHAT, CDR2 FQNNGV. The length of the CDR3 is 15 residues. The CDR3 protein is CASSYGLSNNYGYTF. CDR3 bases: TGTGCCAGCAGCTACGGGTTGTCAAACAACTATGGCTACACCTTC.